The T cell receptor (beta chain) described here comes from a study of CD8 T cells in Susac syndrome. Germline CDR1 LGHNA, CDR2 YSLEER. Trimming cost V 1 base and J 3 bases; bases outside gene matches: 3. The CDR3 spans 15 residues. RNA totalling roughly 0.45 to 1 ug underwent reverse transcription with random hexamers. Using its own MiXCR run on the immunoSEQ multiplex PCR reads, TCRdb lists one record per CDR3 protein. The sample consists of fewer than 350,000 distinct CDR3 sequences, roughly 85% of them appearing once. The receptor comes from a human donor with multiple sclerosis. Sequenced sample: CD8+ T cells from PBMCs. The chain carries TRBV4-3 and TRBJ2-1; 7 nucleotides line up with TRBD2. As DNA, the CDR3 is TGCGCCAGCAGCCAAGCTAGCGGCGACTACAATGAGCAGTTCTTC. Its protein product is CASSQASGDYNEQFF.